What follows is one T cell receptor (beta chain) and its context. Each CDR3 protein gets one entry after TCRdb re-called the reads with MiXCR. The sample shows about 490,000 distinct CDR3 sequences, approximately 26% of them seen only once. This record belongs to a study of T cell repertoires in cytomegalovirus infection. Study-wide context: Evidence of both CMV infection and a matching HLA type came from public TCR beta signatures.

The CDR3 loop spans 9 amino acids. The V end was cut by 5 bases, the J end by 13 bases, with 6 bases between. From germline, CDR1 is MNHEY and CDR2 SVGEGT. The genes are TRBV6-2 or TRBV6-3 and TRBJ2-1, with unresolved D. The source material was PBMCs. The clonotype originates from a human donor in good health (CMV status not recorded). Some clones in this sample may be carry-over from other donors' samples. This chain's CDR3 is CASSPCQFF. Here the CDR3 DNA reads TGTGCCAGCAGTCCGTGCCAGTTCTTC.